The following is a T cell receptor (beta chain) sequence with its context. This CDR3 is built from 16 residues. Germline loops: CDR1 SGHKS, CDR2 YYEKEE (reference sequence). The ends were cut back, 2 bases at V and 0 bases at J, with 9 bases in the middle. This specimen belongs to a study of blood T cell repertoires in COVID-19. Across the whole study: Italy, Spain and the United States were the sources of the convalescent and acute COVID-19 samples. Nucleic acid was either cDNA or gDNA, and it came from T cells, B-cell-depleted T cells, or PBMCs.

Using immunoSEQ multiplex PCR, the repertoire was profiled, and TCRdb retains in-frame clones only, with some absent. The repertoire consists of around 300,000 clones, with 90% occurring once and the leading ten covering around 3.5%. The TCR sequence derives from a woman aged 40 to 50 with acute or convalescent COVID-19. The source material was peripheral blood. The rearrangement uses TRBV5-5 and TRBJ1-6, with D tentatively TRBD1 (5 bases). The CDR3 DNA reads TGTGCCAGCAGCTTCGAAGGGGACTCCTATAATTCACCCCTCCACTTT. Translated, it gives CASSFEGDSYNSPLHF. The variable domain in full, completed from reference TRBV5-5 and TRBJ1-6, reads DAGVTQSPTHLIKTRGQQVTLRCSPISGHKSVSWYQQVLGQGPQFIFQYYEKEERGRGNFPDRFSARQFPNYSSELNVNALLLGDSALYLCASSFEGDSYNSPLHFGNGTRLTVT.